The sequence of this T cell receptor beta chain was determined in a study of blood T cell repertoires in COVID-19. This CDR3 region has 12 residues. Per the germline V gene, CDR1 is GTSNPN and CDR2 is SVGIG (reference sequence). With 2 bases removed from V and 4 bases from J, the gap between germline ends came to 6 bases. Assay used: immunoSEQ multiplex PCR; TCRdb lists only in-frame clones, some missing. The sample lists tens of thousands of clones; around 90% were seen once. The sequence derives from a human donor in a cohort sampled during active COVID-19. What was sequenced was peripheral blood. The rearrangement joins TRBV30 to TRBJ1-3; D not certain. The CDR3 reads CAWSQQGNTIYF. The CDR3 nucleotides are TGTGCCTGGAGTCAACAGGGAAACACCATATATTTT. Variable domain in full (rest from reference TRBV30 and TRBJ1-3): SQTIHQWPATLVQPVGSPLSLECTVEGTSNPNLYWYRQAAGRGLQLLFYSVGIGQISSEVPQNLSASRPQDRQFILSSKKLLLSDSGFYLCAWSQQGNTIYFGEGSWLTVV.